Following are 12 T cell receptor beta chains from one sample sequenced in a study of T cells after yellow fever vaccination. TCRdb reprocessed the 5' RACE reads with MiXCR, giving one entry per CDR3 protein. The sample yields 450,000 to 650,000 distinct CDR3 sequences, about 13% seen once. The specimen was PBMCs, collected on the day of the yellow fever booster vaccination. The receptors shown here come from a man younger than 40 who received the YFV17D yellow fever vaccine.

This clonotype was recorded at least ten times. The J gene is TRBJ2-5, the V gene TRBV7-9, with 7 positions matching TRBD2. This CDR3 is 14 amino acids long. Germline CDR1 is SEHNR and CDR2 is FQNEAQ (reference sequence). The junction had 6 bases not matched to a gene; V was cut back by 5 bases and J by 3 bases. The DNA for the CDR3 is TGTGCCAGCAGCCGACGTGCGGGGGAAGAGACCCAGTACTTC. Amino acids: CASSRRAGEETQYF.

This clonotype was recorded many times. The V and J genes are TRBV24-1 and TRBJ1-6; unclear D gene. The CDR3 consists of 13 residues. With 4 bases removed from V and 7 bases from J, the gap between germline ends came to 7 bases. Germline assignment: CDR1 KGHDR and CDR2 SFDVKD. This chain's CDR3 is CATSEAGNSPLHF. CDR3 bases: TGTGCCACCAGTGAGGCGGGGAATTCACCCCTCCACTTT.

This chain joins TRBV29-1 and TRBJ1-2; D perhaps matches TRBD1 (6 bases). The germline V gene encodes CDR1 SQVTM and CDR2 ANQGSEA. With 4 bases removed from V and 6 bases from J, the gap between germline ends came to 12 bases. This CDR3 is 12 amino acids long. This CDR3 is CSVARGRDGYTF. The CDR3 DNA reads as TGCAGCGTTGCTCGGGGGCGAGATGGCTACACCTTC.

The rearrangement joins TRBV18 to TRBJ2-7; D is unclear. V shed 2 bases and J shed 7 bases, with 15 bases lying between them. The V gene's germline CDR1 is KGHSH and CDR2 LQKENI. The CDR3 has 14 amino acids. CDR3 nucleotide sequence: TGTGCCAGCTCACCAAGTCCAGTCCTACGGGAGCAGTACTTC. Amino acids: CASSPSPVLREQYF.

This clonotype turned up a few times. The chain joins TRBV20-1 to TRBJ2-1, with D unclear. CDR1 is DFQATT, CDR2 SNEGSKA, per germline (reference sequence). The ends were cut back, 3 bases at V and 6 bases at J, with 9 bases in the middle. The CDR3 runs to 12 residues. The DNA of the CDR3 is TGCAGTGCTAGGTCTAGGCTCAATGAGCAGTTCTTC. It translates to CSARSRLNEQFF.

This clonotype turned up a few times. The chain joins TRBV6-2 or TRBV6-3 to TRBJ2-1; 9 nucleotides match TRBD2. The CDR3 has 15 residues. V was pared by 5 bases and J by 3 bases, with 5 bases of the junction left unmatched. Per the germline V gene, CDR1 is MNHEY and CDR2 is SVGEGT. The CDR3 DNA is TGTGCCAGCAGTAGGGCTAGCGGGAACTACAATGAGCAGTTCTTC. Amino acids: CASSRASGNYNEQFF.

This chain connects TRBV28 to TRBJ2-3; D might be TRBD2 (6 bases). The CDR3 totals 15 residues. Trimming took 6 bases from V and 5 from J, leaving 18 bases between them. Germline loops: CDR1 MDHEN, CDR2 SYDVKM. CDR3 nucleotides: TGTGCCAGCAGGAGGGGCTTAGCGGCCGGAGATACGCAGTATTTT. It encodes CASRRGLAAGDTQYF.

The CDR3 DNA reads TGTGCCAGCAGCCCCACACCGGGGACACCCTACGAGCAGTACTTC. Translation gives CASSPTPGTPYEQYF. The rearrangement joins TRBV12-3 or TRBV12-4 to TRBJ2-7, with D possibly being TRBD1 (6 bases). V lost 6 bases, J lost 2 bases, and 17 bases lay in between. The CDR3 extends over 15 amino acids.

The chain has TRBV7-2 and TRBJ2-6; D assignment may be TRBD1 or TRBD2 (5 bases each). There are 15 residues in the CDR3. Trimming took 2 bases from V and 2 from J, leaving 7 bases between them. Per germline, CDR1 SGHTA and CDR2 FQGNSA. This CDR3 is CASSLMGAGANVLTF. The CDR3, as DNA: TGTGCCAGCAGCTTAATGGGGGCTGGGGCCAACGTCCTGACTTTC.

The V gene is TRBV29-1, the J gene TRBJ2-1; the match to TRBD2 covers 10 bases. Germline lookup yields CDR1 SQVTM and CDR2 ANQGSEA. Trimming cost V 4 bases and J 10 bases; bases outside gene matches: 10. This CDR3 spans 14 amino acids. The CDR3 here is CSVGIGLAEGEQFF. The CDR3 coding sequence is TGCAGCGTTGGTATCGGACTAGCGGAGGGGGAGCAGTTCTTC.

There are a few counts of this clonotype. The chain links TRBV6-1 to TRBJ1-1; TRBD1 agrees at 9 bases. CDR1 MNHNS and CDR2 SASEGT come from the germline V gene. This CDR3 spans 14 amino acids. V was pared by 7 bases and J by 5 bases, with 8 bases of the junction left unmatched. DNA for the CDR3: TGTGCCAGCATCATTAGAGGACAGGGGACTGAAGCTTTCTTT. It yields the protein CASIIRGQGTEAFF.

The CDR3 DNA follows: TGCGCCAGCAGAGAACAGGGTGCTGGGGCCAACGTCCTGACTTTC. Protein sequence: CASREQGAGANVLTF. The rearrangement joins TRBV5-1 to TRBJ2-6; possibly TRBD1 for D (6 bases). Trimming left V 5 bases short and J 2 bases short, with 11 bases between. The CDR3 extends over 15 amino acids. Germline V CDR1 and CDR2: SGHRS, YFSETQ. The full variable domain, rest sourced from reference TRBV5-1 and TRBJ2-6, is KAGVTQTPRYLIKTRGQQVTLSCSPISGHRSVSWYQQTPGQGLQFLFEYFSETQRNKGNFPGRFSGRQFSNSRSEMNVSTLELGDSALYLCASREQGAGANVLTFGAGSRLTVL.